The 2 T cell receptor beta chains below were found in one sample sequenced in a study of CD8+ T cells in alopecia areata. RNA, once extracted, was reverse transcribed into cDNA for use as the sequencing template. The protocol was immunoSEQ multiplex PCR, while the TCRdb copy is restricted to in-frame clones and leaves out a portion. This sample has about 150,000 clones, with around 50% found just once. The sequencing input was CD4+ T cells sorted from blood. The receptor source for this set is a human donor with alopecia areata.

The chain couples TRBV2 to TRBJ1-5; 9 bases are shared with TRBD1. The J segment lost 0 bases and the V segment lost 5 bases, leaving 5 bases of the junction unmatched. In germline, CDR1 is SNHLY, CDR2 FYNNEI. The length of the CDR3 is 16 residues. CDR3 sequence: CASSPGDRDSNQPQHF. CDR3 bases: TGTGCCAGCAGTCCAGGGGACAGGGATAGCAATCAGCCCCAGCATTTT.

CDR3 DNA: TGTGCCAGCAGCCTTGGTGCTGGCAATCAGCCCCAGCATTTT. Translated, it gives CASSLGAGNQPQHF. This chain links TRBV7-9 with TRBJ1-5; D is unclear. Germline V gives CDR1 SEHNR, CDR2 FQNEAQ (reference sequence). This CDR3 has 14 residues. The V end lost 5 bases, the J end lost 2 bases, and 10 bases lay between the germline ends.